Listed below are T cell receptor beta chains from one sample, sequenced in a study of blood T cell repertoires in COVID-19. Libraries were prepared by immunoSEQ multiplex PCR; TCRdb keeps only in-frame clonotypes and omits some of them. The sample lists about 220,000 clones, 85% to 90% occurring once. Sequencing was done on a sample of PBMCs or T cells enriched from blood (not recorded which). The receptors come from a woman aged 18-29 years in a cohort exposed to, infected with or recovered from COVID-19 (not recorded which). Each CDR3 is given with its conserved first and last residue. A D gene is named only where the DNA matches it firmly. Size is stated for part of the rows, as once, few or many counts, or as a class when the clone is expanded.

>TRBJ2-3|-|14|TRBV27|-
TGTGCCAGCAGTAGCCAACCCCGGCGGGGTACGCAGTATTTT
CASSSQPRRGTQYF
>TRBJ2-1|TRBD2|17|TRBV4-2|once
TGTGCCAGCAGCCAAGATGCGGGAGGCTCCTCCCAGCGTGAGCAGTTCTTC
CASSQDAGGSSQREQFF
>TRBJ2-2|-|15|TRBV19|-
TGTGCCAGTAGTATTTACAGGGATGGCGCCGGGGAGCTGTTTTTT
CASSIYRDGAGELFF
>TRBJ1-3|TRBD1|18|TRBV7-8|-
TGTGCCAGCAGCTTACCCCTCACCGAGACAGGGAATCGAAACACCATATATTTT
CASSLPLTETGNRNTIYF
>TRBJ2-7|-|13|TRBV4-2|-
TGTGCCAGCAGCCAAGATACGGTATACGAGCAGTACTTC
CASSQDTVYEQYF
>TRBJ2-5|-|15|TRBV11-3|-
TGTGCCAGCAGCTTAGTCGGGGGGCCCCAAGAGACCCAGTACTTC
CASSLVGGPQETQYF
>TRBJ2-2|TRBD2|16|TRBV6-5|-
TGTGCCAGCAGTTACGCCTTAGCGGGAGACACCGGGGAGCTGTTTTTT
CASSYALAGDTGELFF
>TRBJ2-7|TRBD2|14|TRBV5-4|-
TGTGCCAGCAGCTCCCCTAGCGGGGGCTACGAGCAGTACTTC
CASSSPSGGYEQYF
>TRBJ1-5|-|14|TRBV3-1/TRBV3-2|few
TGTGCCAGCAGCCACCTAAGCAGGGTTCAGCCCCAGCATTTT
CASSHLSRVQPQHF
>TRBJ1-1|-|15|TRBV11-3|-
TGTGCCAGCAGCTTAGATCGAGGGAGAAGCACTGAAGCTTTCTTT
CASSLDRGRSTEAFF
>TRBJ2-7|TRBD2|16|TRBV27|once
TGTGCCAGCAGCATCTCCGGGACTAGCGGCTCCTACGAGCAGTACTTC
CASSISGTSGSYEQYF
>TRBJ1-1|-|15|TRBV7-9|-
TGTGCCAGCAGCTTAGGAAGGGTAGGGGACACTGAAGCTTTCTTT
CASSLGRVGDTEAFF
>TRBJ2-5|TRBD2|16|TRBV4-1|-
TGCGCCAGCAGCCAAGGAATAGCGGGGGGCAAAGAGACCCAGTACTTC
CASSQGIAGGKETQYF
>TRBJ2-1|-|15|TRBV5-1|-
TGCGCCAGCAGCTTGGTGTCACCAGGGGACAATGAGCAGTTCTTC
CASSLVSPGDNEQFF
>TRBJ1-1|-|12|TRBV12-3/TRBV12-4|-
TGTGCCAGCAGCGAGATGAACACTGAAGCTTTCTTT
CASSEMNTEAFF
>TRBJ1-1|-|13|TRBV7-9|-
TGTGCCAGCAGAGCATCTGGGAACACTGAAGCTTTCTTT
CASRASGNTEAFF
>TRBJ2-1|TRBD2|15|TRBV7-9|-
TGTGCCAGCAGCCTACTAGCGACCGCCTACAATGAGCAGTTCTTC
CASSLLATAYNEQFF
>TRBJ2-7|-|15|TRBV3-1/TRBV3-2|-
TGTGCCAGCAGCCAAGGACAGGGAGGAGGCTACGAGCAGTACTTC
CASSQGQGGGYEQYF
>TRBJ2-5|-|16|TRBV6-2/TRBV6-3|-
TGTGCCAGCAGTTACCCGATGGACCGGAGGGCAGAGACCCAGTACTTC
CASSYPMDRRAETQYF
>TRBJ1-2|TRBD1|14|TRBV29-1|-
TGCAGCGTTGCGACAGGGAATTTGAGGGATGGCTACACCTTC
CSVATGNLRDGYTF
>TRBJ2-3|-|15|TRBV10-1|-
TGCGCCAGCAGCCTCACAAACATCGGCACAGATACGCAGTATTTT
CASSLTNIGTDTQYF
>TRBJ2-1|TRBD2|18|TRBV13|-
TGTGCCAGCAGCCTTTCCGGACTAGCGGGAGGGCCCTACAATGAGCAGTTCTTC
CASSLSGLAGGPYNEQFF
>TRBJ1-6|-|16|TRBV2|-
TGTGCCAGCAGTAGCCTTGGGAGCTCCTATAATTCACCCCTCCACTTT
CASSSLGSSYNSPLHF
>TRBJ1-2|-|14|TRBV6-5|-
TGTGCCAGCATACCCGGGACACGGAACTATGGCTACACCTTC
CASIPGTRNYGYTF
>TRBJ1-3|-|15|TRBV11-2|-
TGTGCCAGTTCCGCCCAGACAGTCTCTGGAAACACCATATATTTT
CASSAQTVSGNTIYF
>TRBJ2-7|TRBD2|17|TRBV5-1|once
TGCGCCAGCAGCACCCGGTCCTTGACTAGCGGCTCCTACGAGCAGTACTTC
CASSTRSLTSGSYEQYF
>TRBJ2-7|-|11|TRBV30|-
TGTGCCTGGAGTCCCCAGGACAGAACGTACTTC
CAWSPQDRTYF
>TRBJ2-7|-|16|TRBV9|-
TGTGCCAGCAGCGTAGGAGTGACAGGCGGAACCTACGAGCAGTACTTC
CASSVGVTGGTYEQYF
>TRBJ1-2|-|14|TRBV9|-
TGTGCCAGCAGCGCGACAACCCGTAACTATGGCTACACCTTC
CASSATTRNYGYTF
>TRBJ2-2|-|13|TRBV6-5|-
TGTGCCAGCAGGTCCGCGGAAGCCGGGGAGCTGTTTTTT
CASRSAEAGELFF